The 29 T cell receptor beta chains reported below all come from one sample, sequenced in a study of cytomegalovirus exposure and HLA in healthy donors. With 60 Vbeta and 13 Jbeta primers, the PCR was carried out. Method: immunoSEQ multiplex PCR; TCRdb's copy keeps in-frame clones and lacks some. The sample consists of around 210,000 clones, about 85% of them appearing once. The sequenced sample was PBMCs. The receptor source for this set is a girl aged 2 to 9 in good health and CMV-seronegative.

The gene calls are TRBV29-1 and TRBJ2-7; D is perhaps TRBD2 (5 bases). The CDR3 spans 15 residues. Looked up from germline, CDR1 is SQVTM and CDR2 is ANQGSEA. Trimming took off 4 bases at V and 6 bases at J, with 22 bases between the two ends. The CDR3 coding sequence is TGCAGCGTTGGGGCCTCGGGAACAGATTTTTCCGAGCAGTACTTC. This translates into CSVGASGTDFSEQYF.

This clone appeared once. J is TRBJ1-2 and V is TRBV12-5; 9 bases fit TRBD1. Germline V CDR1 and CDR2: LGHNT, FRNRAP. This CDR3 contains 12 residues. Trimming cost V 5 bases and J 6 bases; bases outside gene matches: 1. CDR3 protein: CASGDRGNGYTF. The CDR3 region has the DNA TGTGCTAGTGGTGACAGGGGGAATGGCTACACCTTC.

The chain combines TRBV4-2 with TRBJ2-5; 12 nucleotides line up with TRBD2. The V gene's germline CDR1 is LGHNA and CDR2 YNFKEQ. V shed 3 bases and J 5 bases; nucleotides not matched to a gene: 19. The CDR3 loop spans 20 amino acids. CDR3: CASSHPPMASGRARVETQYF. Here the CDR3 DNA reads TGTGCCAGCAGCCATCCCCCCATGGCTAGCGGGAGGGCTCGAGTCGAGACCCAGTACTTC.

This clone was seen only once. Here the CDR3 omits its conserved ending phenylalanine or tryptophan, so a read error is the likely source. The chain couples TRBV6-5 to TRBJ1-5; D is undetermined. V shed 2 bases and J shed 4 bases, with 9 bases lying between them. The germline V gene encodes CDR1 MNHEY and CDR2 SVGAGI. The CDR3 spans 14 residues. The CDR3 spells CASSYESGNQPQHL. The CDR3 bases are TGTGCCAGCAGTTACGAATCGGGGAATCAGCCCCAGCATCTT.

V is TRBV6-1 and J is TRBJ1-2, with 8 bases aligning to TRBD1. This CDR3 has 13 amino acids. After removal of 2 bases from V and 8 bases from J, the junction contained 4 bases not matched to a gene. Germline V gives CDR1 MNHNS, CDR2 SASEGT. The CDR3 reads CASSEWPGGGYTF. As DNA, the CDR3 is TGTGCCAGCAGTGAATGGCCAGGGGGCGGCTACACCTTC.

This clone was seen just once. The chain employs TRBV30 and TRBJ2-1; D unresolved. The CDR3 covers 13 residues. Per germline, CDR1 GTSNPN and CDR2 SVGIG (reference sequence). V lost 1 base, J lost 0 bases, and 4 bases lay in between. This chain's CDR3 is CAWSGDSYNEQFF. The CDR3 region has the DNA TGTGCCTGGAGTGGCGACTCCTACAATGAGCAGTTCTTC.

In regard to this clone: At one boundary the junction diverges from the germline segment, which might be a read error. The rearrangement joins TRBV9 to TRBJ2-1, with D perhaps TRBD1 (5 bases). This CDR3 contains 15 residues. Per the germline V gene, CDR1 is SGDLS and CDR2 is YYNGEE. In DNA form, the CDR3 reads TGTGTCAGCAGCACAGGAATTAAATTCTACAATGAGCAGTTCTTC. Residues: CVSSTGIKFYNEQFF.

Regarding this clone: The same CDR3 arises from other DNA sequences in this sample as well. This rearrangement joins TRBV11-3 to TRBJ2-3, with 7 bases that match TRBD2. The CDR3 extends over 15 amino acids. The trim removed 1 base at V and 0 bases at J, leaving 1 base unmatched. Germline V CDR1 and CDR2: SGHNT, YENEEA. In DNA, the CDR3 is TGTGCCAGCAGCTTAGGCGGGGGTAGCACAGATACGCAGTATTTT. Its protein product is CASSLGGGSTDTQYF.

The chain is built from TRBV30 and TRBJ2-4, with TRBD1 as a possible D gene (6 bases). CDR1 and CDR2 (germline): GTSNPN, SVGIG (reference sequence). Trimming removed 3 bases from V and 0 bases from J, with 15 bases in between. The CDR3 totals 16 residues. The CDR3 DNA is TGTGCCTGGAGCCGTCCCCACAGGGAAGCCAAAAACATTCAGTACTTC. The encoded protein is CAWSRPHREAKNIQYF. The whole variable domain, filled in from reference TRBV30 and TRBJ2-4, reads SQTIHQWPATLVQPVGSPLSLECTVEGTSNPNLYWYRQAAGRGLQLLFYSVGIGQISSEVPQNLSASRPQDRQFILSSKKLLLSDSGFYLCAWSRPHREAKNIQYFGAGTRLSVL.

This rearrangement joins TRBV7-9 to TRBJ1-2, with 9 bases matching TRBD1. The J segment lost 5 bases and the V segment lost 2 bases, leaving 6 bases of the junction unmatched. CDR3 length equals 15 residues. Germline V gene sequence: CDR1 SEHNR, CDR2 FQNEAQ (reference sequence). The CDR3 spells CASSLRPGQGYGYTF. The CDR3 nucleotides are TGTGCCAGCAGCTTAAGACCGGGACAGGGTTATGGCTACACCTTC.

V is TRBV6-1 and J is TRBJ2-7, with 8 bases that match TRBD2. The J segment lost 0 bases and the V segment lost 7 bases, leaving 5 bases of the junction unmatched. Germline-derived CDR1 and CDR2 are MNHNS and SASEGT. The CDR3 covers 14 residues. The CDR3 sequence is CASNQRGPSYEQYF. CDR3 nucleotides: TGTGCCAGCAACCAGCGGGGGCCCTCCTACGAGCAGTACTTC.

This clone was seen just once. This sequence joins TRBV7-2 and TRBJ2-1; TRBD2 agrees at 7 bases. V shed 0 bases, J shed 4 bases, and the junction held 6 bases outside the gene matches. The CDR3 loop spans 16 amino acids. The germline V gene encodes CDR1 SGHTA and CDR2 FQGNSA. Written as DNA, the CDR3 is TGTGCCAGCAGCTTAGCGGGAGGGATAGAGTACAATGAGCAGTTCTTC. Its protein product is CASSLAGGIEYNEQFF.

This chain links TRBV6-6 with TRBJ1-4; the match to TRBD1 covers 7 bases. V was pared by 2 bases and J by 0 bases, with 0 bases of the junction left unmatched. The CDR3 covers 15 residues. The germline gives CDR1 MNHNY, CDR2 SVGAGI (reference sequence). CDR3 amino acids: CASSYGTATNEKLFF. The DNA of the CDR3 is TGTGCCAGCAGTTACGGGACAGCAACTAATGAAAAACTGTTTTTT.

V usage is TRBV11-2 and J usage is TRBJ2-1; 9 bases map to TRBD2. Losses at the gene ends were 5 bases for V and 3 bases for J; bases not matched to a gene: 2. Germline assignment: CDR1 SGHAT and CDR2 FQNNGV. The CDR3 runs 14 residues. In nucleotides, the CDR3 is TGTGCCAGCAGCCCGACTAGCGGCTACAATGAGCAGTTCTTC. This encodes CASSPTSGYNEQFF.

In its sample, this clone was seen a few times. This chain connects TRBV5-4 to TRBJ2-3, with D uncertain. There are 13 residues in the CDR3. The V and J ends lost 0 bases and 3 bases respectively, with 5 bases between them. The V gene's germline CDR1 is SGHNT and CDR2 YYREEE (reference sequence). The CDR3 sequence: CASSLGQTDTQYF. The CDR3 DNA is TGTGCCAGCAGCTTGGGGCAGACAGATACGCAGTATTTT.

CDR3 DNA sequence: TGTGCCAGCACTAGCGGGAGGGCAGGGGAGACCCAGTACTTC. It specifies CASTSGRAGETQYF. This chain connects TRBV7-9 to TRBJ2-5; 12 bases are a match to TRBD2. This CDR3 has 14 residues. CDR1 is SEHNR and CDR2 is FQNEAQ in the germline V gene (reference sequence). Trimming at V came to 7 bases and at J to 5 bases, leaving 5 bases not matched to a gene.

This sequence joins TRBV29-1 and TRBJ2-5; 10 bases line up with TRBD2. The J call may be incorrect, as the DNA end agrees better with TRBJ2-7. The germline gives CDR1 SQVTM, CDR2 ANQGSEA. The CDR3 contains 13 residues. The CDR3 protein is CSVWTSGPYEQYF. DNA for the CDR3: TGCAGCGTTTGGACTAGCGGACCCTACGAGCAGTACTTC.

The CDR3 DNA sequence: TGTGCCAGCAGTTCCCGCGCGGGAGGATTCGAGCAGTACTTC. Its protein is CASSSRAGGFEQYF. This chain connects TRBV27 to TRBJ2-7; 8 bases are a match to TRBD2. The germline CDR1 and CDR2 sequences are MNHEY and SMNVEV (reference sequence). This CDR3 region has 14 residues. Losses at the gene ends were 4 bases for V and 6 bases for J; bases not matched to a gene: 8.

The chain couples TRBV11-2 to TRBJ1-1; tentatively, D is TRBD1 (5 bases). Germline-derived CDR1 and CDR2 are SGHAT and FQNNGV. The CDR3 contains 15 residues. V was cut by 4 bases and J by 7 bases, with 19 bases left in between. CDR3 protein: CASSSARGSGGEAFF. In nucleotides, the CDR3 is TGTGCCAGCAGCTCCGCTCGGGGGTCGGGCGGTGAAGCTTTCTTT.

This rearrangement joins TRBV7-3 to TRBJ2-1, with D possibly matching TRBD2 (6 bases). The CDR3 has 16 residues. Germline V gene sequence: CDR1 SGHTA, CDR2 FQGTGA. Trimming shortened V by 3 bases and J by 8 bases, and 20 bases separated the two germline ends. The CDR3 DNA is TGTGCCAGCAGCTTTACACCGGGGGAGGAAGAGCATGAGCAGTTCTTC. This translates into CASSFTPGEEEHEQFF.

The CDR3 spells CASSSTGLAGSYEQYF. In DNA form, the CDR3 reads TGTGCCAGCAGCTCAACCGGACTAGCGGGGAGCTACGAGCAGTACTTC. The rearrangement joins TRBV5-5 to TRBJ2-7, with 12 bases aligning to TRBD2. The CDR3 spans 16 residues. Germline V CDR1 and CDR2: SGHKS, YYEKEE (reference sequence). After removal of 3 bases from V and 3 bases from J, the junction contained 7 bases not matched to a gene. The variable domain in full, with the rest retrieved from reference TRBV5-5 and TRBJ2-7, is DAGVTQSPTHLIKTRGQQVTLRCSPISGHKSVSWYQQVLGQGPQFIFQYYEKEERGRGNFPDRFSARQFPNYSSELNVNALLLGDSALYLCASSSTGLAGSYEQYFGPGTRLTVT.

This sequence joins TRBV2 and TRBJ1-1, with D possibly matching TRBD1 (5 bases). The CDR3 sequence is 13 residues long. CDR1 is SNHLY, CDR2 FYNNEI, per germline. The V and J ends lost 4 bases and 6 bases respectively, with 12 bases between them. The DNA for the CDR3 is TGTGCCAGCAGTGGGCAGGGTCCGTCTGAAGCTTTCTTT. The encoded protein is CASSGQGPSEAFF.

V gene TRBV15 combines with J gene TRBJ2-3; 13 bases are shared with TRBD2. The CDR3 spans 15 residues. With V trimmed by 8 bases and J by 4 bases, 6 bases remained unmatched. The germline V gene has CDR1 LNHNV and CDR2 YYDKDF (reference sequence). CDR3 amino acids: CATCPGLAGADTQYF. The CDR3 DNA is TGTGCCACCTGCCCTGGACTAGCGGGAGCAGATACGCAGTATTTT.

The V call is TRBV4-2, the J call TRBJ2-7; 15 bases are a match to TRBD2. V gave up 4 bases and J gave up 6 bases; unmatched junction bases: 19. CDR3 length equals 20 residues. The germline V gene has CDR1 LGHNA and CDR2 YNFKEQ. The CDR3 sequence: CASSRLTRTSGRAMEGEQYF. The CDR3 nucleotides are TGTGCCAGCAGCCGCTTGACTCGGACTAGCGGGAGGGCTATGGAAGGCGAGCAGTACTTC.

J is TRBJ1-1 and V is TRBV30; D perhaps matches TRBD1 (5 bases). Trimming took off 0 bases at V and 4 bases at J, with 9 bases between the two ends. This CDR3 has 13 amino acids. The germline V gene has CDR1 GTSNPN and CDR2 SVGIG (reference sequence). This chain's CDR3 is CAWSVSGPTEAFF. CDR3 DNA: TGTGCCTGGAGTGTTTCAGGGCCCACTGAAGCTTTCTTT.

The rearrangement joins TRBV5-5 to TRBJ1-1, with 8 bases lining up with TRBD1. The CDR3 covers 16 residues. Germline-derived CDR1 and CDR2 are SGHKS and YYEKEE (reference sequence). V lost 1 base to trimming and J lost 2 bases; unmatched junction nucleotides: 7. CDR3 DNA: TGTGCCAGCAGCTTGATTGTGGACAGGGTAAACACTGAAGCTTTCTTT. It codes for CASSLIVDRVNTEAFF.

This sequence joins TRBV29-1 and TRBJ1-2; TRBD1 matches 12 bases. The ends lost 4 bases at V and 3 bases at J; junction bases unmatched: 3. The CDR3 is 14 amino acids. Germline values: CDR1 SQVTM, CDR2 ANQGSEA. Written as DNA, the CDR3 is TGCAGCGTTGGCGGGACAGGGGGCTACTATGGCTACACCTTC. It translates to CSVGGTGGYYGYTF. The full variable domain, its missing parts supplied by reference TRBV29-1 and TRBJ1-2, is SAVISQKPSRDICQRGTSLTIQCQVDSQVTMMFWYRQQPGQSLTLIATANQGSEATYESGFVIDKFPISRPNLTFSTLTVSNMSPEDSSIYLCSVGGTGGYYGYTFGSGTRLTVV.

The CDR3 loop reads CASGRGGAMAEAFF. CDR3 DNA sequence: TGTGCCAGCGGTCGGGGCGGGGCTATGGCTGAAGCTTTCTTT. V usage is TRBV6-5 and J usage is TRBJ1-1; D is possibly TRBD1 (5 bases). CDR1 and CDR2 from the germline V gene are MNHEY and SVGAGI. With 8 bases removed from V and 6 bases from J, the gap between germline ends came to 19 bases. CDR3 length: 14 residues.

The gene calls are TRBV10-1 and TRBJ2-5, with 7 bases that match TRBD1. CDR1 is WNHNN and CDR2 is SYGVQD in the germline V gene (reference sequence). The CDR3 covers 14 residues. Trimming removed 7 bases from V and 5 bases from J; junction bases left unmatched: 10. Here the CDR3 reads CASKAGTVGETQYF. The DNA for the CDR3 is TGCGCCAGCAAGGCCGGGACAGTGGGGGAGACCCAGTACTTC.